These 5 T cell receptor beta chains came from one sample sequenced in a study of graft-versus-host responses after intestinal transplantation (dated by TCRdb to the early 2020s). The time point label for this specimen denotes: cells obtained before transplantation from donor or recipient. Receptor libraries were prepared by the immunoSEQ multiplex PCR assay. The source is immuneACCESS, and TCRdb retained only in-frame sequences with V and J called. Part of the clones is not carried over; for the studies checked, unresolved V genes explain less than half of this, and the remainder is unexplained. Here the sample has some 130,000 clones; approximately 92% occur a single time. Under 0.2% of the sample rests with the top ten. Their antigens remain unidentified. Sequenced material: unstimulated CD4+ T cells sorted from spleen or lymph node cells, taken before intestinal transplant. The receptors were gathered from a human donor who received an intestinal transplant.

CDR3 DNA sequence: TGTGCCTACAGCGGGGGGGCGGGGGAGCAGTACTTC. Its protein is CAYSGGAGEQYF. The V call is TRBV11-2, the J call TRBJ2-7; TRBD2 matches at 10 bases. The trim removed 11 bases at V and 7 bases at J, leaving 8 bases unmatched. The germline gives CDR1 SGHAT, CDR2 FQNNGV. This CDR3 is 12 amino acids long.

The chain employs TRBV13 and TRBJ2-7; TRBD1 agrees at 9 bases. J lost 4 bases, V lost 1 base, and 2 bases had no gene match. CDR3 length: 14 amino acids. From germline, CDR1 is PRHDT and CDR2 FYEKMQ (reference sequence). CDR3 protein: CASSLDRGPYEQYF. The DNA for the CDR3 is TGTGCCAGCAGCTTAGACAGGGGGCCTTACGAGCAGTACTTC.

The V and J genes are TRBV7-3 and TRBJ2-1; no clear D. This CDR3 spans 13 amino acids. Trimming shortened V by 0 bases and J by 5 bases, and 5 bases separated the two germline ends. Germline V gives CDR1 SGHTA, CDR2 FQGTGA. The CDR3 loop reads CASSLTADNEQFF. CDR3 sequence (DNA): TGTGCCAGCAGCTTAACAGCAGACAATGAGCAGTTCTTC.

The gene calls are TRBV5-1 and TRBJ2-7, with D unresolved. The CDR3 covers 14 residues. Germline CDR1 SGHRS, CDR2 YFSETQ. Trimming cost V 6 bases and J 0 bases, with 13 bases left between them. This CDR3 is CASKEYASSYEQYF. CDR3 nucleotides: TGCGCCAGCAAGGAGTACGCCAGCTCCTACGAGCAGTACTTC.

J is TRBJ2-3 and V is TRBV2; 9 nucleotides line up with TRBD1. Germline V lookup: CDR1 SNHLY, CDR2 FYNNEI. This CDR3 comprises 15 residues. The ends lost 8 bases at V and 3 bases at J; junction bases unmatched: 9. The CDR3 here is CASSTGGILTDTQYF. CDR3 nucleotide sequence: TGTGCCAGCTCAACAGGGGGCATTTTGACAGATACGCAGTATTTT.